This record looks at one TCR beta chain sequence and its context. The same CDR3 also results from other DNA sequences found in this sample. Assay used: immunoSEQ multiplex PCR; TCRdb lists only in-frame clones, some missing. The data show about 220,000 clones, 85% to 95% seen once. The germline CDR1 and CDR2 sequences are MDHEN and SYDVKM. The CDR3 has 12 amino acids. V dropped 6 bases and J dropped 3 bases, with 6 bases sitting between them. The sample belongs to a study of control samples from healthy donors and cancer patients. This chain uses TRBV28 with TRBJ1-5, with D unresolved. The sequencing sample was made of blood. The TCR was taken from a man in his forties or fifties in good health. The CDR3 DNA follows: TGTGCCAGCAGCCCATCCAATCAGCCCCAGCATTTT. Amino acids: CASSPSNQPQHF.